These 17 T cell receptor beta chains were all obtained from the same sample, sequenced in a study of spatial heterogeneity in lung cancer (dated by TCRdb to the late 2010s). Preparation of the library involved 5' RACE. The instrument given in TCRdb is NextSeq 500. The public sequencing data were trimmed at Q25 with fastp and processed into clonotypes with MiXCR by TCRdb, which kept only in-frame beta chains. Every entry covers one CDR3 protein and lists the most common genes and DNA from its rows. The table for this sample lists about 13,000 distinct CDR3 sequences; 5.6% of them were counted only once. The ten most abundant clones make up roughly 11% of the sample. Sample time point, as interpreted from the label and publication: sample taken at primary tumor resection. Antigens for these TCRs are unknown. Study-wide conclusions, independent of this receptor: The tumor nonsynonymous mutation count correlated with the number of expanded intratumoral alpha and beta TCRs.

The input for sequencing was lung tumor tissue, taken at surgery. The receptors originated from a female donor with early-stage non-small cell lung cancer.

This clonotype was seen at least ten times. Because the library targeted alpha chains, this beta chain is an off-target read whose size means little. The V gene is TRBV7-2, the J gene TRBJ1-5; 7 bases fit TRBD1. CDR3 length: 15 residues. With V trimmed by 5 bases and J by 3 bases, 7 bases remained unmatched. CDR1 and CDR2 from the germline V gene are SGHTA and FQGNSA. The CDR3 bases are TGTGCCAGCAGCACAATTACAGGGGCCAATCAGCCCCAGCATTTT. Protein: CASSTITGANQPQHF.

In its sample, this clonotype ranks as medium-sized. In a library made to pick up alpha chains, this beta chain is a stray read with a size that means little. V is TRBV7-9 and J is TRBJ1-2; D not certain. V gave up 5 bases and J gave up 4 bases, with 14 bases separating them. The CDR3 covers 14 residues. Per germline, CDR1 SEHNR and CDR2 FQNEAQ (reference sequence). The CDR3 region has the DNA TGTGCCAGCAGCCCCCTAATCCTCTCCTATGGCTACACCTTC. It specifies CASSPLILSYGYTF.

This clonotype was seen ten or more times. This beta chain is a stray read from a library made for alpha chains; its abundance is not meaningful. The rearrangement links TRBV5-1 to TRBJ2-1, with a possible D match to TRBD1 (5 bases). CDR3 length: 15 residues. V was trimmed by 4 bases and J by 5 bases, leaving 16 bases between them. Germline values: CDR1 SGHRS, CDR2 YFSETQ. The CDR3 reads CASSPNRQRHNEQFF. For the CDR3, the DNA is TGCGCCAGCAGCCCCAACAGGCAGAGGCACAATGAGCAGTTCTTC.

This clonotype was recorded many times. As an off-target read in a library built for alpha chains, this beta chain has a frequency of little significance. The chain uses TRBV2 and TRBJ2-3; D remains ambiguous. The CDR3 extends over 13 amino acids. V was pared by 6 bases and J by 0 bases, with 7 bases between. Germline V gene sequence: CDR1 SNHLY, CDR2 FYNNEI. CDR3 bases: TGTGCCAGCAGCCTCATTAGCACAGATACGCAGTATTTT. Amino acid sequence: CASSLISTDTQYF.

This clonotype appeared many times. As an off-target read in a library built for alpha chains, this beta chain has a frequency of little significance. The chain recombines TRBV12-2 with TRBJ1-5. TRBV12-2 is a recognized pseudogene. This CDR3 comprises 15 residues. The CDR3 nucleotides are TGTGCAAGTCGATGGACGGGAGTGAACAATCAGCCCCAGCATTTT. It yields the protein CASRWTGVNNQPQHF.

This clonotype showed up many times. The library was designed around alpha chains, so this beta chain is a stray read whose abundance carries little weight. CDR3 amino acids: CAISEVQASPLHF. In nucleotides, the CDR3 is TGTGCCATCAGTGAGGTTCAGGCTTCACCCCTCCACTTT. The chain links TRBV10-3 to TRBJ1-6, with D hard to call. From germline, CDR1 is ENHRY and CDR2 SYGVKD. The V end lost 2 bases, the J end lost 9 bases, and 8 bases lay between the germline ends. This CDR3 has 13 residues.

This clonotype was observed at least ten times. This beta chain slipped into a library made for alpha chains as a stray read, so its size is not meaningful. The chain links TRBV2 to TRBJ1-2; D gene ambiguous. Trimming shortened V by 3 bases and J by 2 bases, and 4 bases separated the two germline ends. CDR3 length equals 12 residues. The germline V gene has CDR1 SNHLY and CDR2 FYNNEI. CDR3 sequence: CASSEPNYGYTF. CDR3 DNA sequence: TGTGCCAGCAGTGAGCCAAACTATGGCTACACCTTC.

There are many counts of this clonotype. Because this beta chain is a stray read in a library intended to capture alpha chains, its abundance should not be given much weight. J is TRBJ1-2 and V is TRBV28; D is unclear. V gave up 2 bases and J gave up 7 bases, with 17 bases separating them. From germline, CDR1 is MDHEN and CDR2 SYDVKM. CDR3 length: 15 residues. The CDR3, as DNA: TGTGCCAGCAGTTTAATTAATGGAGTTTGGGGTGGCTACACCTTC. Translation: CASSLINGVWGGYTF.

At least ten counts were recorded for this clonotype. This beta chain is a stray read from a library made for alpha chains; its abundance is not meaningful. The rearrangement links TRBV18 to TRBJ2-5; TRBD2 aligns across 8 bases. V was pared by 3 bases and J by 4 bases, with 1 base of the junction left unmatched. The CDR3 runs 13 residues. Germline V gene lookup returns CDR1 KGHSH and CDR2 LQKENI. In DNA, the CDR3 is TGTGCCAGCTCACCGGGACTAGGAGAGACCCAGTACTTC. Translated: CASSPGLGETQYF.

This clonotype was seen many times. This beta chain is an unintended read in a library built for alpha chains; its size means little. The chain has TRBV28 and TRBJ2-7; perhaps TRBD1 as D (7 bases). With 6 bases removed from V and 4 bases from J, the gap between germline ends came to 13 bases. This CDR3 spans 13 amino acids. Germline loops: CDR1 MDHEN, CDR2 SYDVKM. The CDR3 DNA follows: TGTGCCAGCAGGGAGGGGGCGACGTACGAGCAGTACTTC. It translates to CASREGATYEQYF.

This clonotype has at least ten counts. Because the library targeted alpha chains, this beta chain is an off-target read whose size means little. V usage is TRBV2 and J usage is TRBJ1-1; a weak D match, TRBD1 (6 bases). The CDR3 totals 14 residues. Germline CDR1 and CDR2: SNHLY and FYNNEI. V gave up 6 bases and J gave up 4 bases, with 15 bases separating them. The CDR3 sequence is CASRLQGSGTEAFF. CDR3 bases: TGTGCCAGCAGATTACAGGGTAGTGGCACTGAAGCTTTCTTT.

As for this clonotype: A library made for alpha chains picked up this beta chain off target, so its size means little. The J gene is TRBJ2-3, the V gene TRBV4-2; D possibly corresponds to TRBD2 (6 bases). Germline lookup yields CDR1 LGHNA and CDR2 YNFKEQ. The CDR3 runs to 18 residues. Between the trimmed V and J ends, which lost 6 bases and 6 bases, there was a span of 28 bases. CDR3 nucleotides: TGTGCCAGCAGTCCGGGGCCGACCCCGGACTACGTGTCGGATACGCAGTATTTT. As protein: CASSPGPTPDYVSDTQYF.

This clonotype was counted ten times or more. The library was prepared for alpha chains; this beta chain is a stray read, so its frequency means little. This chain joins TRBV12-3 or TRBV12-4 and TRBJ2-1, with D possibly TRBD2 on 5 matching bases. The ends were cut back, 6 bases at V and 4 bases at J, with 13 bases in the middle. This CDR3 contains 14 residues. CDR3: CASSRWGAYNEQFF. The DNA of the CDR3 is TGTGCCAGCAGCCGCTGGGGAGCGTACAATGAGCAGTTCTTC.

This clonotype was detected many times. This beta chain appears as a stray read in a library generated for alpha chains; its size is not informative. V and J are TRBV29-1 and TRBJ1-1, with D possibly TRBD1 on 6 matching bases. CDR3 length: 10 residues. The germline V gene encodes CDR1 SQVTM and CDR2 ANQGSEA. V dropped 5 bases and J dropped 7 bases, with 8 bases sitting between them. Written as DNA, the CDR3 is TGCAGCGTTCGGGACATTGAAGCTTTCTTT. Translation: CSVRDIEAFF. The full variable domain, in which reference TRBV29-1 and TRBJ1-1 provide the parts outside the CDR3, is SAVISQKPSRDICQRGTSLTIQCQVDSQVTMMFWYRQQPGQSLTLIATANQGSEATYESGFVIDKFPISRPNLTFSTLTVSNMSPEDSSIYLCSVRDIEAFFGQGTRLTVV.

This clonotype was seen repeatedly, ten times or more. Found in a library prepared for alpha chains, this beta chain is an off-target read, and its abundance has little meaning. The chain joins TRBV2 to TRBJ2-7; no clear D gene. Trimming pared 8 bases from V and 3 bases from J, leaving 11 bases between. The CDR3 totals 12 residues. CDR1 and CDR2 (germline): SNHLY, FYNNEI. CDR3 DNA: TGTGCCAGCCAGGCAGGAATCTACGAGCAGTACTTC. This translates into CASQAGIYEQYF.

This clonotype has a count of ten or more. This beta chain is an off-target read within a library intended for alpha chains, so its frequency means little. The gene calls are TRBV5-1 and TRBJ2-1; no definite D call. The CDR3 is 16 amino acids. Germline CDR1 SGHRS, CDR2 YFSETQ. The V gene lost 1 base and the J gene lost 7 bases, with 18 bases spanning the gap. The CDR3 DNA reads TGCGCCAGCAGCTTGCGGCTAGTCGCGAGTTCGAATGAGCAGTTCTTC. Its translation: CASSLRLVASSNEQFF.

This clonotype was observed many times. A library prepared for alpha chains yielded this beta chain as an off-target read; its size is of little meaning. The chain joins TRBV5-1 to TRBJ1-4; D unclear. Germline CDR1 is SGHRS and CDR2 is YFSETQ. The CDR3 has 15 residues. The ends were cut back, 4 bases at V and 7 bases at J, with 17 bases in the middle. CDR3 in amino acids: CASSPSGGRSEKLFF. Written as DNA, the CDR3 is TGCGCCAGCAGCCCCAGTGGCGGGAGGAGTGAAAAACTGTTTTTT.